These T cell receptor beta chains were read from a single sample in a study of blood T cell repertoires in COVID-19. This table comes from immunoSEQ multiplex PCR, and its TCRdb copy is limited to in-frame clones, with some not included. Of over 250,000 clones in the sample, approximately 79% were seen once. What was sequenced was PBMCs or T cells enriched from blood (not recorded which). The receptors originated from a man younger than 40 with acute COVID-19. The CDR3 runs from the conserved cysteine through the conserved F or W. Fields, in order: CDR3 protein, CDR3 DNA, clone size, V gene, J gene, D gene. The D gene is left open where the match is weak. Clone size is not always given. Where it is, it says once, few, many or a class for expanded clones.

cdr3_aa: CASSSRGGAQPQHF; cdr3_nt: TGTGCCAGCAGCTCTCGGGGGGGCGCGCAGCCCCAGCATTTT; clone_size: few; v_call: TRBV7-2; j_call: TRBJ1-5; d_call: NA
cdr3_aa: CASSQGIGVRGFF; cdr3_nt: TGTGCCAGCAGCCAGGGGATCGGGGTTAGAGGTTTCTTT; clone_size: NA; v_call: TRBV5-6; j_call: TRBJ1-1; d_call: NA
cdr3_aa: CASSSTGTDSPLHF; cdr3_nt: TGCGCCAGCAGCTCGACAGGGACGGATTCACCCCTCCACTTT; clone_size: few; v_call: TRBV5-1; j_call: TRBJ1-6; d_call: TRBD1
cdr3_aa: CASSPHTGGYGYTF; cdr3_nt: TGTGCCAGCAGCCCCCACACGGGAGGTTATGGCTACACCTTC; clone_size: NA; v_call: TRBV14; j_call: TRBJ1-2; d_call: NA
cdr3_aa: CASSPPSDTGELFF; cdr3_nt: TGTGCCAGCTCGCCCCCCTCGGACACCGGGGAGCTGTTTTTT; clone_size: NA; v_call: TRBV18; j_call: TRBJ2-2; d_call: NA
cdr3_aa: CASSPGTSGNLVETQYF; cdr3_nt: TGTGCCAGCAGCCCCGGGACTAGCGGGAACCTGGTAGAGACCCAGTACTTC; clone_size: NA; v_call: TRBV11-3; j_call: TRBJ2-5; d_call: TRBD2
cdr3_aa: CASSLNVAGPNEQFF; cdr3_nt: TGTGCCAGCAGCTTAAACGTAGCGGGTCCCAATGAGCAGTTCTTC; clone_size: NA; v_call: TRBV7-3; j_call: TRBJ2-1; d_call: TRBD2
cdr3_aa: CAWSGGLAAKETQYF; cdr3_nt: TGTGCCTGGAGTGGGGGACTAGCGGCTAAAGAGACCCAGTACTTC; clone_size: few; v_call: TRBV30; j_call: TRBJ2-5; d_call: TRBD2
cdr3_aa: CASSLGGAEQETQYF; cdr3_nt: TGTGCCAGCAGCTTAGGAGGAGCAGAGCAAGAGACCCAGTACTTC; clone_size: NA; v_call: TRBV7-8; j_call: TRBJ2-5; d_call: NA
cdr3_aa: CASSDRTGGNAEKLFF; cdr3_nt: TGTGCCAGCTCAGACAGGACAGGGGGCAACGCTGAAAAACTGTTTTTT; clone_size: NA; v_call: TRBV18; j_call: TRBJ1-4; d_call: TRBD1
cdr3_aa: CASTNRASYNSPLHF; cdr3_nt: TGTGCCAGCACGAACAGGGCCTCCTATAATTCACCCCTCCACTTT; clone_size: NA; v_call: TRBV6-5; j_call: TRBJ1-6; d_call: NA
cdr3_aa: CASSPHFTGELFF; cdr3_nt: TGCGCCAGCAGCCCCCACTTTACCGGGGAGCTGTTTTTT; clone_size: NA; v_call: TRBV4-3; j_call: TRBJ2-2; d_call: NA
cdr3_aa: CASSSRQGVLGNQPQHF; cdr3_nt: TGTGCCAGCAGCTCCCGACAGGGGGTTTTAGGCAATCAGCCCCAGCATTTT; clone_size: NA; v_call: TRBV7-2; j_call: TRBJ1-5; d_call: TRBD1
cdr3_aa: CASSFRRGSSPLHF; cdr3_nt: TGTGCCAGCAGTTTTAGGAGGGGTAGTTCACCCCTCCACTTT; clone_size: once; v_call: TRBV27; j_call: TRBJ1-6; d_call: NA
cdr3_aa: CASSPRGQPQHF; cdr3_nt: TGTGCCAGCAGTCCCAGGGGTCAGCCCCAGCATTTT; clone_size: NA; v_call: TRBV7-8; j_call: TRBJ1-5; d_call: NA
cdr3_aa: CASSLNWGGSSYNEQFF; cdr3_nt: TGTGCCAGCAGCTTAAATTGGGGCGGGAGCTCCTACAATGAGCAGTTCTTC; clone_size: once; v_call: TRBV7-2; j_call: TRBJ2-1; d_call: TRBD2
cdr3_aa: CATSDRTGGNTDTQYF; cdr3_nt: TGTGCCACCAGTGATAGGACAGGGGGTAACACAGATACGCAGTATTTT; clone_size: NA; v_call: TRBV24-1; j_call: TRBJ2-3; d_call: TRBD1
cdr3_aa: CASSTNRGIGSGELFF; cdr3_nt: TGCGCCAGCAGCACTAACAGGGGAATAGGATCCGGGGAGCTGTTTTTT; clone_size: NA; v_call: TRBV5-1; j_call: TRBJ2-2; d_call: TRBD1
cdr3_aa: CASSVSGTISTDTQYF; cdr3_nt: TGTGCCAGCAGCGTTAGTGGGACAATAAGCACAGATACGCAGTATTTT; clone_size: NA; v_call: TRBV9; j_call: TRBJ2-3; d_call: NA
cdr3_aa: CASSTSTGNTIYF; cdr3_nt: TGTGCCAGTAGTACCTCCACAGGAAACACCATATATTTT; clone_size: NA; v_call: TRBV19; j_call: TRBJ1-3; d_call: NA
cdr3_aa: CASSLGQSNQPQHF; cdr3_nt: TGTGCCAGCAGCTTGGGACAGAGCAATCAGCCCCAGCATTTT; clone_size: few; v_call: TRBV6-5; j_call: TRBJ1-5; d_call: TRBD1
cdr3_aa: CASSGQRGDNNEQFF; cdr3_nt: TGTGCCAGCAGCGGTCAGCGGGGGGATAACAATGAGCAGTTCTTC; clone_size: NA; v_call: TRBV11-2; j_call: TRBJ2-1; d_call: TRBD2
cdr3_aa: CASRPTGGSNQPQHF; cdr3_nt: TGTGCCAGCAGGCCCACTGGGGGGAGCAATCAGCCCCAGCATTTT; clone_size: NA; v_call: TRBV6-5; j_call: TRBJ1-5; d_call: NA
cdr3_aa: CASSLDPRGTNYGYTF; cdr3_nt: TGTGCCAGCAGCTTAGATCCCCGGGGGACTAACTATGGCTACACCTTC; clone_size: NA; v_call: TRBV11-2; j_call: TRBJ1-2; d_call: NA
cdr3_aa: CASSMDGDTEAFF; cdr3_nt: TGTGCCAGTAGTATGGACGGGGATACTGAAGCTTTCTTT; clone_size: few; v_call: TRBV19; j_call: TRBJ1-1; d_call: NA
cdr3_aa: CASSVPGLGPDTQYF; cdr3_nt: TGTGCCAGTAGTGTACCGGGCCTGGGGCCAGATACGCAGTATTTT; clone_size: NA; v_call: TRBV19; j_call: TRBJ2-3; d_call: NA
cdr3_aa: CASSTAAATWDTQYF; cdr3_nt: TGTGCCAGCAGCACCGCGGCGGCCACGTGGGATACGCAGTATTTT; clone_size: NA; v_call: TRBV27; j_call: TRBJ2-3; d_call: NA
cdr3_aa: CASSLGQGDNSPLHF; cdr3_nt: TGCGCCAGCAGCCTAGGACAGGGGGATAATTCACCCCTCCACTTT; clone_size: NA; v_call: TRBV5-1; j_call: TRBJ1-6; d_call: TRBD1
cdr3_aa: CASSLTRTGFNEKLFF; cdr3_nt: TGTGCCAGCAGTCTCACCCGGACAGGTTTTAATGAAAAACTGTTTTTT; clone_size: NA; v_call: TRBV28; j_call: TRBJ1-4; d_call: TRBD1
cdr3_aa: CASSAGTGGFGYTF; cdr3_nt: TGTGCCAGCTCCGCCGGGACAGGGGGCTTTGGCTACACCTTC; clone_size: NA; v_call: TRBV19; j_call: TRBJ1-2; d_call: TRBD1
cdr3_aa: CASGWGLTQYF; cdr3_nt: TGTGCCAGCGGGTGGGGGCTTACGCAGTATTTT; clone_size: NA; v_call: TRBV3-1/TRBV3-2; j_call: TRBJ2-3; d_call: NA
cdr3_aa: CASSREVWGQAFF; cdr3_nt: TGTGCCAGCTCCCGAGAAGTTTGGGGCCAAGCTTTCTTT; clone_size: NA; v_call: TRBV18; j_call: TRBJ1-1; d_call: NA
cdr3_aa: CASSRRLASNEQFF; cdr3_nt: TGTGCCAGCAGTAGGAGACTAGCGAGCAATGAGCAGTTCTTC; clone_size: NA; v_call: TRBV6-5; j_call: TRBJ2-1; d_call: TRBD2
cdr3_aa: CASTSSRRGGYTF; cdr3_nt: TGTGCCAGCACCTCTTCCAGGAGGGGTGGCTACACCTTC; clone_size: NA; v_call: TRBV5-6; j_call: TRBJ1-2; d_call: NA
cdr3_aa: CASSSQGRGYAIEAFF; cdr3_nt: TGTGCCAGCAGCTCACAGGGTAGGGGCTACGCGATAGAAGCTTTCTTT; clone_size: NA; v_call: TRBV7-6; j_call: TRBJ1-1; d_call: NA
cdr3_aa: CASSGLGAQFGNQPQHF; cdr3_nt: TGTGCCAGTAGTGGCCTAGGGGCCCAGTTTGGCAATCAGCCCCAGCATTTT; clone_size: once; v_call: TRBV19; j_call: TRBJ1-5; d_call: NA
cdr3_aa: CASSEGVTGELFF; cdr3_nt: TGCGCCAGCTCAGAGGGGGTTACCGGGGAGCTGTTTTTT; clone_size: NA; v_call: TRBV5-1; j_call: TRBJ2-2; d_call: NA
cdr3_aa: CASCQGLNTEAFF; cdr3_nt: TGCGCCAGCTGCCAGGGTTTGAACACTGAAGCTTTCTTT; clone_size: NA; v_call: TRBV10-1; j_call: TRBJ1-1; d_call: NA
cdr3_aa: CASSLLGGNNQPQHF; cdr3_nt: TGTGCCAGCAGTTTATTAGGGGGTAACAATCAGCCCCAGCATTTT; clone_size: NA; v_call: TRBV28; j_call: TRBJ1-5; d_call: NA
cdr3_aa: CASSAIGAHYGYTF; cdr3_nt: TGTGCCAGTAGTGCAATTGGGGCCCACTATGGCTACACCTTC; clone_size: NA; v_call: TRBV19; j_call: TRBJ1-2; d_call: NA
cdr3_aa: CASRPGLESGEQFF; cdr3_nt: TGTGCCAGTAGGCCGGGACTAGAAAGCGGTGAGCAGTTCTTC; clone_size: few; v_call: TRBV19; j_call: TRBJ2-1; d_call: TRBD2